A single sample gave rise to the 30 T cell receptor beta chains below, sequenced in a study of tumor-infiltrating lymphocytes in primary liver carcinoma. Unsorted bulk tissue, about 20-32 mg of it, served as the source for co-extraction of RNA and DNA. The authors made TCR beta cDNA from about 500 ng total RNA with a constant-region primer. Libraries of TCR beta came from three nested multiplex PCR rounds with slightly modified ARM-PCR. PCR rounds one and two used TRBV1-TRBV30 forward primers with a C-beta reverse primer for roughly 9 cycles each. TCRdb re-derived calls from the multiplex PCR reads in MiXCR, one entry per CDR3 protein. There are fewer than 80,000 distinct CDR3 sequences in the sample; 69% occur only once, and about 25% lies in the top ten. The source material was tumor-adjacent normal liver tissue. These receptors were collected from a man in his forties with primary liver carcinoma and hepatitis B virus infection.

The genes are TRBV7-9 and TRBJ2-1; D possibly corresponds to TRBD2 (6 bases). With 3 bases removed from V and 3 bases from J, the gap between germline ends came to 18 bases. Germline V gene lookup returns CDR1 SEHNR and CDR2 FQNEAQ (reference sequence). There are 17 residues in the CDR3. CDR3 in amino acids: CASSLRGRRGSYNEQFF. For the CDR3, the DNA is TGTGCCAGCAGCTTGCGGGGACGGAGAGGAAGCTACAATGAGCAGTTCTTC.

This clonotype has at least ten counts. The rearrangement joins TRBV7-9 to TRBJ1-5; TRBD1 might be the D (5 bases). Deletions cut 1 base from V and 0 bases from J, with 19 bases between. CDR1 is SEHNR and CDR2 is FQNEAQ in the germline V gene (reference sequence). The CDR3 loop spans 19 amino acids. The CDR3 DNA reads as TGTGCCAGCAGCTTAGAGCGGGGGAGTCTCCGTTATAGCAATCAGCCCCAGCATTTT. Protein sequence: CASSLERGSLRYSNQPQHF. Drawing the rest from reference TRBV7-9 and TRBJ1-5, the complete variable domain is DTGVSQNPRHKITKRGQNVTFRCDPISEHNRLYWYRQTLGQGPEFLTYFQNEAQLEKSRLLSDRFSAERPKGSFSTLEIQRTEQGDSAMYLCASSLERGSLRYSNQPQHFGDGTRLSIL.

The chain employs TRBV11-2 and TRBJ2-7; 10 bases map to TRBD1. CDR3 length: 16 amino acids. Germline CDR1 SGHAT, CDR2 FQNNGV. The trim removed 0 bases at V and 10 bases at J, leaving 12 bases unmatched. The CDR3 DNA reads TGTGCCAGCAGCTTAGATCACAGACAGGGGGCCTATGAACAGTACTTC. This codes for CASSLDHRQGAYEQYF.

By frequency in the sample, this clonotype is medium-sized. The chain's CDR3 is CASSFGADTQYF. CDR3 nucleotides: TGTGCCAGCAGCTTTGGGGCAGATACGCAGTATTTT. The chain joins TRBV11-2 to TRBJ2-3; D not certain. CDR3 length: 12 amino acids. The V gene lost 3 bases and the J gene lost 4 bases, with 5 bases spanning the gap. Germline CDR1 reads SGHAT; CDR2 reads FQNNGV.

About this clonotype itself: A read error may account for a junction end that differs from germline. The chain has TRBV6-2 or TRBV6-3 and TRBJ2-4; D is perhaps TRBD2 (5 bases). This CDR3 region has 18 residues. Germline-derived CDR1 and CDR2 are MNHEY and SVGEGT. This CDR3 reads CASSYSRDAGIAKDIQYF. In DNA, the CDR3 is TGTGCCAGCAGTTACTCCCGGGATGCAGGAATAGCCAAAGACATTCAGTACTTC.

V and J are TRBV24-1 and TRBJ2-5; a weak D match, TRBD1 (6 bases). Germline V gives CDR1 KGHDR, CDR2 SFDVKD. The CDR3 consists of 13 residues. Trimming cost V 6 bases and J 1 base, with 8 bases left between them. CDR3 bases: TGTGCCACCAGTCGGACAGTCCAAGAGACCCAGTACTTC. Encoded protein: CATSRTVQETQYF.

In the case of this clonotype: The germline gene is not matched at one end of the junction; a read error may be the cause. The chain combines TRBV6-6 with TRBJ2-2; D is possibly TRBD1 (6 bases). CDR3 length: 13 residues. Looked up from germline, CDR1 is MNHNY and CDR2 is SVGAGI (reference sequence). This CDR3 reads CASTEGDTGEPFF. CDR3 DNA sequence: TGTGCCAGCACTGAAGGGGACACCGGGGAGCCGTTTTTT.

This chain uses TRBV28 with TRBJ2-5; a weak D match, TRBD1 (5 bases). The V gene's germline CDR1 is MDHEN and CDR2 SYDVKM. Trimming removed 7 bases from V and 8 bases from J, with 20 bases in between. This CDR3 contains 14 residues. The CDR3 is CASKIQDRPETQYF. The DNA for the CDR3 is TGTGCCAGCAAGATACAGGATCGTCCGGAAACCCAGTACTTC.

This clonotype came up once. A read error is possible here, since a much larger clone lies one base away. The chain couples TRBV11-2 to TRBJ2-6, with D unclear. The CDR3 consists of 14 residues. Germline-derived CDR1 and CDR2 are SGHAT and FQNNGV. The CDR3 nucleotides read TGTGCCAGCAGCTTAGATGATTGGCCCAACATCCTGACTTTC. Translating it yields CASSLDDWPNILTF.

Regarding this clonotype: An end of the junction differs from the germline gene, which may be a read error. The CDR3 region is CTSSLWGGADIAKNIQYF. The CDR3 nucleotides are TGTACCAGCAGTTTATGGGGTGGTGCGGACATAGCCAAAAACATTCAGTACTTC. The chain combines TRBV12-3 or TRBV12-4 with TRBJ2-4; tentative D call: TRBD1 (5 bases). The CDR3 loop spans 18 amino acids.

On this clonotype itself: A single base separates this from a much larger clone, so it may be a read error. The genes are TRBV4-3 and TRBJ2-3, with 9 bases matching TRBD1. This CDR3 is 15 amino acids long. V lost 7 bases to trimming and J lost 3 bases; unmatched junction nucleotides: 8. CDR1 is LGHNA and CDR2 is YSLEER in the germline V gene. The CDR3 coding sequence is TGCGCCAGCATCCGCCGACAGGGGGGGACAGATACGCAGTATTTT. It is translated as CASIRRQGGTDTQYF.

J is TRBJ1-5 and V is TRBV29-1; tentatively, D is TRBD1 (6 bases). The CDR3 spans 13 residues. V shed 4 bases and J shed 4 bases, with 11 bases lying between them. Germline CDR1 reads SQVTM; CDR2 reads ANQGSEA. The CDR3 loop reads CSVGGHGNQPQHF. Here the CDR3 DNA reads TGCAGCGTTGGGGGACATGGGAATCAGCCCCAGCATTTT.

As for this clonotype: Sequence at one end of the junction differs from germline and may be a read error. The rearrangement joins TRBV7-8 to TRBJ2-1; 10 bases are a match to TRBD1. Germline V gene sequence: CDR1 SGHVS, CDR2 FQNEAQ. The CDR3 has 16 residues. The CDR3 region is CANSLDDRGHYNEQFF. DNA of the CDR3: TGTGCCAACAGCTTAGATGACAGGGGGCACTACAATGAACAGTTCTTC.

Ten or more counts support this clonotype. This chain joins TRBV5-1 and TRBJ2-1, with 13 bases that match TRBD2. The CDR3 has 16 residues. V dropped 5 bases and J dropped 12; count of bases not matched to a gene: 14. The V gene's germline CDR1 is SGHRS and CDR2 YFSETQ. The CDR3 DNA reads as TGCGCCAGCAGTCCGCGGACTAGCGGGAGTCTTACAGGGCAGTTCTTC. Protein sequence: CASSPRTSGSLTGQFF.

This clonotype was found a few times. The rearrangement links TRBV29-1 to TRBJ2-1, with unresolved D. Trimming left V 6 bases short and J 10 bases short, with 28 bases between. This CDR3 contains 16 residues. Per germline, CDR1 SQVTM and CDR2 ANQGSEA. The CDR3: CSVATLRPWSRLEQFF. The CDR3 DNA sequence: TGCAGCGTCGCCACGCTTCGCCCCTGGTCCCGTCTAGAGCAGTTCTTC.

Points on this clonotype: Germline is not matched at one junction end, which may reflect a read error. The V gene is TRBV7-8, the J gene TRBJ2-1; D is perhaps TRBD1 (7 bases). CDR1 and CDR2 from the germline V gene are SGHVS and FQNEAQ. This CDR3 is built from 17 residues. CDR3 in amino acids: CASCLSGGNGRTNEQFF. The CDR3 bases are TGTGCCAGCTGCTTGTCAGGGGGTAACGGGAGAACCAATGAGCAGTTCTTC.

To note about this clonotype: Since no conserved phenylalanine or tryptophan closes the CDR3, a read error is the likely cause. The chain couples TRBV29-1 to TRBJ1-4, with D unclear. With 6 bases removed from V and 8 bases from J, the gap between germline ends came to 16 bases. The CDR3 runs to 13 residues. CDR1 and CDR2 from the germline V gene are SQVTM and ANQGSEA. CDR3 sequence: CSVVRDSTEKLFS. CDR3 bases: TGCAGCGTCGTAAGGGATTCGACCGAAAAACTGTTTTCT.

Comment on this clonotype: A much larger clone differs by one base, so this may be a read error. The chain recombines TRBV28 with TRBJ1-5; no reliable D call. The V end lost 9 bases, the J end lost 8 bases, and 14 bases lay between the germline ends. Germline V lookup: CDR1 MDHEN, CDR2 SYDVKM. The CDR3 covers 12 residues. CDR3 coding DNA: TGTGCCAGTCGAAACTACGGCAAGCCCCAGCATTTT. Encoded protein: CASRNYGKPQHF.

About this clonotype itself: An end of the junction differs from the germline gene, which may be a read error. The chain has TRBV6-5 and TRBJ2-3, with a possible D match to TRBD1 (5 bases). Germline CDR1 is MNHEY and CDR2 is SVGAGI. The CDR3 loop spans 14 amino acids. The CDR3 bases are TGTGCCAGCAGTCGCCGTGCCGACAGCCATACGCATTATTTT. Translation gives CASSRRADSHTHYF.

Concerning this clonotype itself: This may come from a read error, since a much larger clone is one base off. The chain links TRBV28 to TRBJ2-5, with D maybe TRBD2 (6 bases). The CDR3 sequence is 19 residues long. Germline CDR1 is MDHEN and CDR2 is SYDVKM. CDR3 nucleotide sequence: TGTGCCAGCACCAACAGTTGGGACTTGAACGGTTCTCCCCAAGAGACCCGGTACTTC. Protein sequence: CASTNSWDLNGSPQETRYF.

As to this clonotype: Its ends do not fully match the called genes, so a read error is possible. The chain combines TRBV11-2 with TRBJ2-7; no clear D gene. Germline V gene lookup returns CDR1 SGHAT and CDR2 FQNNGV. This CDR3 contains 14 residues. CDR3 DNA: TGTGCCAGTAGCTTAGGTTTTAGCTCCTACGAGCAGTACTTC. Its protein product is CASSLGFSSYEQYF.

The CDR3 spells CFSSPHPDRTNYGYTF. DNA of the CDR3: TGTTTTAGCAGCCCTCACCCGGACAGAACTAACTATGGCTACACCTTC. This chain joins TRBV5-5 and TRBJ1-2; a possible D gene is TRBD1 (6 bases). Germline loops: CDR1 SGHKS, CDR2 YYEKEE (reference sequence). The CDR3 has 16 amino acids.

Worth noting for this clonotype: This may arise from a read error, as a much more abundant clone is one base away. V is TRBV5-5 and J is TRBJ2-5; unclear D gene. Per the germline V gene, CDR1 is SGHKS and CDR2 is YYEKEE (reference sequence). The CDR3 consists of 13 residues. The CDR3 region has the DNA TGTGTCAGCAGCTGGAGTACCCAAGAGACCCAGTACTTC. Translation: CVSSWSTQETQYF.

This rearrangement joins TRBV6-1 to TRBJ1-5; D possibly corresponds to TRBD1 (5 bases). This CDR3 region has 13 residues. In germline, CDR1 is MNHNS, CDR2 SASEGT. Written as DNA, the CDR3 is TGTATCAGCAGTGTAGGGGTCAATCAGCCCCAGCATTTT. It codes for CISSVGVNQPQHF.

As to this clonotype: The germline gene is not matched at one end of the junction; a read error may be the cause. The rearrangement uses TRBV4-2 and TRBJ1-4, with 7 bases fitting TRBD1. Per the germline V gene, CDR1 is LGHNA and CDR2 is YNFKEQ. The CDR3 spans 16 residues. CDR3 DNA sequence: TGTGCCAGCAGCCAATCAACAGGGGCGACTAATGAAGAACTGTTTTTT. Protein sequence: CASSQSTGATNEELFF.

In this sample, this clonotype turned up many times. The V call is TRBV7-8, the J call TRBJ1-4; D may be TRBD1 (6 bases). CDR1 is SGHVS, CDR2 FQNEAQ, per germline. This CDR3 has 14 amino acids. V was clipped by 1 base and J by 8 bases, with 11 bases between them. CDR3: CASSLESQGEKLFF. DNA for the CDR3: TGTGCCAGCAGCTTAGAGAGTCAGGGGGAAAAACTGTTTTTT. The variable domain in full, completed from reference TRBV7-8 and TRBJ1-4, reads GAGVSQSPRYKVAKRGQDVALRCDPISGHVSLFWYQQALGQGPEFLTYFQNEAQLDKSGLPSDRFFAERPEGSVSTLKIQRTQQEDSAVYLCASSLESQGEKLFFGSGTQLSVL.

This clonotype was counted many times. The chain combines TRBV28 with TRBJ2-7; 9 bases map to TRBD2. The CDR3 length is 14 residues. The germline V gene encodes CDR1 MDHEN and CDR2 SYDVKM. After removal of 3 bases from V and 2 bases from J, the junction contained 2 bases not matched to a gene. CDR3 region: CASSLTSGAYEQYF. CDR3 nucleotide sequence: TGTGCCAGCAGTTTGACTAGCGGCGCCTACGAGCAGTACTTC.

This clonotype has a count of ten or more. The chain employs TRBV5-4 and TRBJ1-2; 9 nucleotides agree with TRBD1. CDR1 SGHNT and CDR2 YYREEE come from the germline V gene (reference sequence). The CDR3 contains 14 residues. Trimming removed 2 bases from V and 6 bases from J; junction bases left unmatched: 5. The chain's CDR3 is CASSFAGQGHGYTF. CDR3 nucleotide sequence: TGTGCCAGCAGCTTCGCGGGACAGGGACATGGCTACACCTTC. The full variable domain, with the rest looked up from reference TRBV5-4 and TRBJ1-2, is ETGVTQSPTHLIKTRGQQVTLRCSSQSGHNTVSWYQQALGQGPQFIFQYYREEENGRGNFPPRFSGLQFPNYSSELNVNALELDDSALYLCASSFAGQGHGYTFGSGTRLTVV.

The V gene is TRBV6-5, the J gene TRBJ1-1, with a possible D match to TRBD1 (5 bases). The V gene lost 7 bases and the J gene lost 2 bases, with 14 bases spanning the gap. Germline V CDR1 and CDR2: MNHEY, SVGAGI. The CDR3 has 14 amino acids. CDR3 region: CASTKQVPNTEAFF. DNA of the CDR3: TGTGCCAGCACCAAACAGGTTCCAAACACTGAAGCTTTCTTT.

There are many counts of this clonotype. Written as DNA, the CDR3 is TGTGCCAGCAGTCCCGGGACAGGGGCTCCCATCTCCTACAATGAGCAGTTCTTC. Protein sequence: CASSPGTGAPISYNEQFF. The V and J genes are TRBV6-2 or TRBV6-3 and TRBJ2-1, with 10 positions matching TRBD1. V lost 5 bases and J lost 0; bases outside the gene matches: 10. Germline assignment: CDR1 MNHEY and CDR2 SVGEGT. This CDR3 has 18 amino acids.